This T cell receptor (beta chain) came from a study of OX40 agonist ivuxolimab in advanced cancers. In the study overall: An agonistic human IgG2 monoclonal antibody against OX40 (CD134) was given.

Collection of blood occurred at baseline, at cycle 4 day 1, and at cycle 7 day 1. TCRdb's table, derived via immunoSEQ multiplex PCR, lists solely in-frame clones and lacks some. The sample contains 60,000 to 100,000 clones, 80% to 90% of which appear only once. Study findings and constraints: Some nonresponders likewise displayed low normalized T-cell clonal expansion. Among T cells, CD8+ cells averaged more expanded clones than CD4+ cells.

V lost 3 bases, J lost 0 bases, and 4 bases lay in between. The CDR3 is 13 amino acids. From germline, CDR1 is SGHTA and CDR2 FQGNSA. Points on this clone: Its antigen is still unknown.

The chain uses TRBV7-2 and TRBJ2-3; D is unclear. Sequenced material: CD4+ or CD8+ T cells sorted from blood, taken in a trial of the OX40 agonist ivuxolimab. This clonotype originated in an adult with an advanced solid tumor such as melanoma, head and neck, liver or kidney cancer. CDR3 region: CASSFSSTDTQYF. CDR3 DNA: TGTGCCAGCAGCTTTTCGAGCACAGATACGCAGTATTTT.